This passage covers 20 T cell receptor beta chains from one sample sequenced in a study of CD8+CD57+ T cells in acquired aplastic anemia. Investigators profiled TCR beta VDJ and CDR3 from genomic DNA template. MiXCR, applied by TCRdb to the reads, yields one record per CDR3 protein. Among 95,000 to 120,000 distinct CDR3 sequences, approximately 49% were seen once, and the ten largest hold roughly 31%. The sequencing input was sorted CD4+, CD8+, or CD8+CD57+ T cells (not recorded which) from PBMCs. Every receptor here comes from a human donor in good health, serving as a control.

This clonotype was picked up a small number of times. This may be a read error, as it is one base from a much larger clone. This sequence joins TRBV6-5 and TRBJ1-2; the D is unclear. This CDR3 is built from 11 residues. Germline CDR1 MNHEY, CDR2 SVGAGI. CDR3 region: CASSYNYGHTF. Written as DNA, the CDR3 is TGTGCCAGCAGTTATAACTATGGCCACACCTTC.

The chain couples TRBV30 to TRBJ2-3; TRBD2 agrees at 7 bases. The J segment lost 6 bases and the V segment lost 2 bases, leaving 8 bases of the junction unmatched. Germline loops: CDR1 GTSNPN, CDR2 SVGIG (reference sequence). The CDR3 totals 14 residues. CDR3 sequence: CAWSSGGSGDTQYF. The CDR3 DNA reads TGTGCCTGGAGTTCGGGAGGTAGCGGGGATACGCAGTATTTT.

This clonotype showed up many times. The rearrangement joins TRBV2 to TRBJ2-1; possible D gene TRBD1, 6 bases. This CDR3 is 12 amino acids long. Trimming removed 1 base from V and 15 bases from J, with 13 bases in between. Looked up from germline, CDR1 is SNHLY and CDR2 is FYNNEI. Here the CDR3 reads CASSEEGDQAFF. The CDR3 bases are TGTGCCAGCAGTGAAGAGGGGGATCAGGCGTTCTTC.

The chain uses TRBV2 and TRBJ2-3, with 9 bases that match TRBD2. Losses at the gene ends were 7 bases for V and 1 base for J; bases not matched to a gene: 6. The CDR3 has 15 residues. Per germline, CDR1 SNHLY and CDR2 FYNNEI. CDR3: CASNLAGLRTDTQYF. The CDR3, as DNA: TGTGCCAGCAACCTAGCGGGGCTACGCACAGATACGCAGTATTTT.

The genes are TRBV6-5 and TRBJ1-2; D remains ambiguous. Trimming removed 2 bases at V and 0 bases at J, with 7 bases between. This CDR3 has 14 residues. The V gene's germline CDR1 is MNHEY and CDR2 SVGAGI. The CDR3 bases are TGTGCCAGCAGTTACGGCAGAGCTAACTATGGCTACACCTTC. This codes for CASSYGRANYGYTF.

The chain's CDR3 is CASSQDYIDDEQFF. CDR3 in DNA: TGTGCCAGCAGCCAAGACTATATCGACGATGAGCAGTTCTTC. This chain uses TRBV14 with TRBJ2-1; D unresolved. Germline lookup yields CDR1 SGHDN and CDR2 FVKESK. V dropped 0 bases and J dropped 8 bases, with 11 bases sitting between them. The CDR3 spans 14 residues.

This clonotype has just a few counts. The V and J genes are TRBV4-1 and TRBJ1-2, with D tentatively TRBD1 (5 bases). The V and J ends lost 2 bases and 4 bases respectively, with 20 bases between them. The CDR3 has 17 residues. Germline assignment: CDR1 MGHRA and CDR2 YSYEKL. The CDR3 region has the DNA TGCGCCAGCAGCCAATCCCCGGGGGAGAATAGATTCTATGGCTACACCTTC. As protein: CASSQSPGENRFYGYTF.

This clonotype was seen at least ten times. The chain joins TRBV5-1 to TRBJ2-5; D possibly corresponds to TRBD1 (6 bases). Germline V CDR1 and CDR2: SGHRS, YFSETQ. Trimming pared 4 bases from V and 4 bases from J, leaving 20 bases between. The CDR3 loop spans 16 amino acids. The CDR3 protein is CASSPAPGDFAETQYF. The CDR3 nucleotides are TGCGCCAGCAGCCCCGCGCCAGGGGATTTCGCAGAGACCCAGTACTTC.

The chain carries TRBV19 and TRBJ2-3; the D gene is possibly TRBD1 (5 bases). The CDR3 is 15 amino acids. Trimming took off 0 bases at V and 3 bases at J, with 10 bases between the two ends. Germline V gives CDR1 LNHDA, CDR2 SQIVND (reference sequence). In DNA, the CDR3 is TGTGCCAGTAGTATAGATCTGGGGCAGACAGATACGCAGTATTTT. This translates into CASSIDLGQTDTQYF.

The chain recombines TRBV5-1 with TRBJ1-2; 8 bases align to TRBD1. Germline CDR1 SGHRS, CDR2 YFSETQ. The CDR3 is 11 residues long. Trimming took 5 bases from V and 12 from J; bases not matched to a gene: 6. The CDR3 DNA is TGCGCCAGCAGAGGACAGGGCGCGAACACCTTC. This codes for CASRGQGANTF.

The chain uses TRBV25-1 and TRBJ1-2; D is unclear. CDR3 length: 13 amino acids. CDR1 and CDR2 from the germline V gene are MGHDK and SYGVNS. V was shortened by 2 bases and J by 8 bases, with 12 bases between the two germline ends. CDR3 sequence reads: CASSEDRSAGYTF. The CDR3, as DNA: TGTGCCAGCAGTGAAGATAGATCCGCCGGCTACACCTTC.

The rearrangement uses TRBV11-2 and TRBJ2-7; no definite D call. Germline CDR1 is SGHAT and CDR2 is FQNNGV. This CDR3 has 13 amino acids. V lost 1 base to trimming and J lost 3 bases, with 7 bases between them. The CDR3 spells CASSLVPSYEQYF. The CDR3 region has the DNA TGTGCCAGCAGCTTAGTGCCGAGCTACGAGCAGTACTTC.

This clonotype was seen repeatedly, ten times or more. As DNA, the CDR3 is TGTGCCAGCAGCTTGGAGCTTGGGCAGAGCTCCTACGAGCAGTACTTC. Protein: CASSLELGQSSYEQYF. The chain has TRBV5-5 and TRBJ2-7; D is uncertain. The CDR3 consists of 16 residues. V was shortened by 0 bases and J by 0 bases, with 13 bases between the two germline ends. CDR1 SGHKS and CDR2 YYEKEE come from the germline V gene (reference sequence).

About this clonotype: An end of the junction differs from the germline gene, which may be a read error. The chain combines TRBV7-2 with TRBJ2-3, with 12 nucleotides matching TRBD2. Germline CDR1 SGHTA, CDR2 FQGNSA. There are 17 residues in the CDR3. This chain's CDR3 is CASSLAGGPPSTDTQYF. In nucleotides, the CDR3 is TGTGCCAGCAGCCTAGCGGGGGGGCCGCCTAGCACAGATACGCAGTATTTT.

CDR3: CASSSSGGTGDTQYF. The CDR3 DNA reads as TGTGCCAGTAGTAGTAGCGGGGGGACAGGGGATACGCAGTATTTT. The chain employs TRBV19 and TRBJ2-3, with a tentative D call TRBD2 (10 bases). CDR1 and CDR2 from the germline V gene are LNHDA and SQIVND (reference sequence). V was shortened by 4 bases and J by 6 bases, with 17 bases between the two germline ends. This CDR3 region has 15 residues.

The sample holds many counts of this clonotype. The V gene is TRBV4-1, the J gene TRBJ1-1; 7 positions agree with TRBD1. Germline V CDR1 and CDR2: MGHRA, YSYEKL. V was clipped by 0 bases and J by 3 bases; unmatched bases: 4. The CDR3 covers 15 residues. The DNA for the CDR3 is TGCGCCAGCAGCCAAGACGAGGGGGCGTACACTGAAGCTTTCTTT. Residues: CASSQDEGAYTEAFF.

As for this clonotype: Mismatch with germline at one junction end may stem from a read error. As DNA, the CDR3 is TGTGACATCAGTGGGCCATCTCTCTCTGGAAACACCATATATTTT. Residues: CDISGPSLSGNTIYF. This rearrangement joins TRBV10-3 to TRBJ1-3, with D uncertain. Germline assignment: CDR1 ENHRY and CDR2 SYGVKD. The CDR3 extends over 15 amino acids.

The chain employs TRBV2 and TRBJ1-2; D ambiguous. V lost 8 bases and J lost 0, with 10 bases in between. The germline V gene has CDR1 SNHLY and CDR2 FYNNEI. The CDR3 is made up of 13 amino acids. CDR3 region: CASVFEANYGYTF. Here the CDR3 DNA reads TGTGCCAGCGTTTTCGAAGCTAACTATGGCTACACCTTC.

The CDR3 region has the DNA TGTGCCACCAGTGATTCTAGGGACAGTCACGAGCAGTACTTC. Translation: CATSDSRDSHEQYF. This sequence joins TRBV24-1 and TRBJ2-7, with 7 bases identical to TRBD1. The CDR3 runs 14 residues. CDR1 KGHDR and CDR2 SFDVKD come from the germline V gene. The junction had 5 bases not matched to a gene; V was cut back by 2 bases and J by 5 bases.

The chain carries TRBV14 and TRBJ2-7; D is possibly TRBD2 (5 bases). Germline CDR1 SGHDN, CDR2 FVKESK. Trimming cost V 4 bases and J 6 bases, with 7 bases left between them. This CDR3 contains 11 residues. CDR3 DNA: TGTGCCAGCAGCCCAGCGGTCGAGCAGTACTTC. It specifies CASSPAVEQYF. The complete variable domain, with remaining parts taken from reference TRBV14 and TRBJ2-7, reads EAGVTQFPSHSVIEKGQTVTLRCDPISGHDNLYWYRRVMGKEIKFLLHFVKESKQDESGMPNNRFLAERTGGTYSTLKVQPAELEDSGVYFCASSPAVEQYFGPGTRLTVT.